This T cell receptor (beta chain) was sequenced for a study of shared clonotypes between healthy human individuals. Some clones are missing from TCRdb's copy, which holds only in-frame ones; the method was immunoSEQ multiplex PCR. The sample shows some 2 million clones, approximately 94% of them seen only once. In the naive CD8 group, cells lacked CD45RO and were positively selected for CCR7, so terminally differentiated effector memory CD45RA+ cells were left out. Donors included only healthy HIV-negative adults lacking recent acute infections or vaccinations. Nashville, Tennessee was home to all donors, each a Caucasian adult. Study results and limitations: Read depth was anticipated to influence clonotype sharing among donors. Naive subsets typically showed greater estimated richness than memory subsets.

In regard to this clone: Its specificity is not known.

The germline V gene has CDR1 SGHRS and CDR2 YFSETQ. With 1 base removed from V and 0 bases from J, the gap between germline ends came to 10 bases. The CDR3 is made up of 15 amino acids. The receptor's source is a man in his late teens or twenties in good health. Sample: naive CD8+ T cells sorted from blood. This sequence joins TRBV5-1 and TRBJ2-5; no definite D call. The CDR3 bases are TGCGCCAGCAGCTTGCTACACCAGTACCAAGAGACCCAGTACTTC. This sequence encodes CASSLLHQYQETQYF.